The 9 T cell receptor beta chains in this list originate from one sample, sequenced in a study of T cell repertoires in cytomegalovirus infection. From the reads, TCRdb called clonotypes with MiXCR, one entry per CDR3 protein. The profile shows approximately 71,000 distinct CDR3 sequences, under 4.5% of them singletons. Sample: PBMCs. All receptors come from a human donor in good health (CMV status not recorded). Some clones in this sample may be carry-over from other donors' samples.

This clonotype was seen repeatedly, ten times or more. The chain combines TRBV7-2 with TRBJ2-3, with D possibly TRBD2 on 7 matching bases. The germline gives CDR1 SGHTA, CDR2 FQGNSA. The CDR3 loop spans 17 amino acids. The V end was cut by 2 bases, the J end by 3 bases, with 18 bases between. The CDR3 sequence is CASSLRGAGAGTDTQYF. The CDR3 bases are TGTGCCAGCAGCTTAAGAGGGGCGGGGGCCGGTACAGATACGCAGTATTTT.

This clonotype was recorded many times. V gene TRBV7-2 combines with J gene TRBJ2-3; perhaps TRBD2 as D (5 bases). Germline loops: CDR1 SGHTA, CDR2 FQGNSA. Trimming pared 3 bases from V and 2 bases from J, leaving 15 bases between. This CDR3 region has 16 residues. The CDR3 DNA reads as TGTGCCAGCAGCTTTTCGGGAACCATTAACACAGATACGCAGTATTTT. This translates into CASSFSGTINTDTQYF.

This clonotype is a singleton in its sample. A read error is possible here, since a much larger clone lies one base away. The chain links TRBV7-2 to TRBJ1-1; D unresolved. Germline V gene sequence: CDR1 SGHTA, CDR2 FQGNSA. The CDR3 loop spans 15 amino acids. The V end lost 8 bases, the J end lost 5 bases, and 21 bases lay between the germline ends. The CDR3 bases are TGTGCCAGCGGGCCCAGGAGAGGCGCCGGTACTGAAGCTTTCTTT. This codes for CASGPRRGAGTEAFF.

This clonotype has ten or more counts. The chain joins TRBV7-9 to TRBJ2-7; either TRBD1 or TRBD2 may fit D (5 bases each). The V end was cut by 2 bases, the J end by 1 base, with 12 bases between. Germline V gives CDR1 SEHNR, CDR2 FQNEAQ (reference sequence). The CDR3 is 15 residues long. This CDR3 reads CASSLRGPRSYEQYF. The DNA of the CDR3 is TGTGCCAGCAGCTTAAGGGGACCCAGGTCCTACGAGCAGTACTTC.

This clonotype was recorded at least ten times. J is TRBJ2-7 and V is TRBV7-3, with 7 nucleotides matching TRBD1. The trim removed 10 bases at V and 3 bases at J, leaving 9 bases unmatched. The germline V gene encodes CDR1 SGHTA and CDR2 FQGTGA. The CDR3 length is 13 residues. The CDR3 nucleotides are TGTGCCAACCCGGGGACAGATGACTACGAGCAGTACTTC. It translates to CANPGTDDYEQYF.

This clonotype was seen at least ten times. This chain links TRBV7-6 with TRBJ1-6; D remains ambiguous. V was trimmed by 4 bases and J by 0 bases, leaving 4 bases between them. The CDR3 spans 14 residues. CDR1 SGHVS and CDR2 FNYEAQ come from the germline V gene. The CDR3 DNA reads TGTGCCAGCAGCTCCTCCTCCTATAATTCACCCCTCCACTTT. Protein sequence: CASSSSSYNSPLHF.

This clonotype has ten or more counts. The rearrangement joins TRBV6-2 or TRBV6-3 to TRBJ2-5, with 10 nucleotides matching TRBD2. The length of the CDR3 is 15 residues. The germline V gene encodes CDR1 MNHEY and CDR2 SVGEGT. Trimming removed 5 bases from V and 5 bases from J; junction bases left unmatched: 8. The DNA for the CDR3 is TGTGCCAGCAGTCCAGCTAGCGGGGGAGTTGAGACCCAGTACTTC. It specifies CASSPASGGVETQYF.

This clonotype was seen repeatedly, ten times or more. This chain connects TRBV6-8 to TRBJ2-4; unclear D gene. Germline assignment: CDR1 MNHGY and CDR2 SAAAGT. V shed 7 bases and J shed 1 base, with 11 bases lying between them. The CDR3 covers 14 residues. As DNA, the CDR3 is TGTGCCAGCACCCGAGACTCGGCCAAAAACATTCAGTACTTC. Translated: CASTRDSAKNIQYF.

This clonotype was recorded at least ten times. The chain joins TRBV20-1 to TRBJ2-7; D is perhaps TRBD2 (6 bases). The CDR3 is 15 residues long. CDR1 and CDR2 (germline): DFQATT, SNEGSKA (reference sequence). The V end was cut by 5 bases, the J end by 0 bases, with 17 bases between. The CDR3 loop is CSARVGGGSSYEQYF. The DNA for the CDR3 is TGCAGTGCTCGGGTTGGGGGAGGCTCCTCCTACGAGCAGTACTTC.